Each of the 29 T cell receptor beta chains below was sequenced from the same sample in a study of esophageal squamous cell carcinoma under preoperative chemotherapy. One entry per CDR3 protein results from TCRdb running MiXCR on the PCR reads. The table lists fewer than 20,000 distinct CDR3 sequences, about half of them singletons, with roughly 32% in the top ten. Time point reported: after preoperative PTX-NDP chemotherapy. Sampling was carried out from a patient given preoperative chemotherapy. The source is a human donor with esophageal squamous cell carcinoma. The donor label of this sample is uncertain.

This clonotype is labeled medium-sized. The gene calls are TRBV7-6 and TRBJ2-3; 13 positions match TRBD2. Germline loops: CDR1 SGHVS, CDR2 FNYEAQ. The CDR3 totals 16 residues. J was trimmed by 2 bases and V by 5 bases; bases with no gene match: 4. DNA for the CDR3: TGTGCCAGCAGCCTAGGGACTAGCGGGGCCACAGATACGCAGTATTTT. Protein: CASSLGTSGATDTQYF. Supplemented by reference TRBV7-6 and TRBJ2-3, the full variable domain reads GAGVSQSPRYKVTKRGQDVALRCDPISGHVSLYWYRQALGQGPEFLTYFNYEAQQDKSGLPNDRFSAERPEGSISTLTIQRTEQRDSAMYRCASSLGTSGATDTQYFGPGTRLTVL.

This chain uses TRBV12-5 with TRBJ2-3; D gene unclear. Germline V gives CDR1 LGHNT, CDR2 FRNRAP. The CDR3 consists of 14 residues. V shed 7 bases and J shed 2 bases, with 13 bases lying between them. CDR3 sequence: CASALNQATDTQYF. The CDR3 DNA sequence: TGTGCTAGTGCGTTGAACCAGGCCACAGATACGCAGTATTTT.

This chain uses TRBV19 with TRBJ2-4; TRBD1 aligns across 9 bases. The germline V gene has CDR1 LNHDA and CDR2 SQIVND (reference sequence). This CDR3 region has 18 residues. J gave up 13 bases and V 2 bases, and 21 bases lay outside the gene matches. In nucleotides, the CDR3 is TGTGCCAGTAGTATATCTTTTTGGGGACAGGGTACCAAAAACACCCAGTACTTC. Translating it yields CASSISFWGQGTKNTQYF.

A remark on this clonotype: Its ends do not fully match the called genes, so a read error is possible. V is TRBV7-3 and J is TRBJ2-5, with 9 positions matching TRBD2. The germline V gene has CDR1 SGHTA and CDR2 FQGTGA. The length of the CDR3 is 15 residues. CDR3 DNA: TGTGCCAGCGGCGCTGCTAGCGGGGACATAGATACCCAGTATTTC. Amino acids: CASGAASGDIDTQYF.

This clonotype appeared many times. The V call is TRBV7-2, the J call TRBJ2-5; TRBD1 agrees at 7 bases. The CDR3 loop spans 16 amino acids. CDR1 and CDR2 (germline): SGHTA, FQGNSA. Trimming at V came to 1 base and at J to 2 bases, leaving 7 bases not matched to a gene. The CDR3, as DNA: TGTGCCAGCAGCTTAGGGCCGACAGGGAGACAAGAGACCCAGTACTTC. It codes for CASSLGPTGRQETQYF. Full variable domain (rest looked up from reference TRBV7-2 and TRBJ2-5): GAGVSQSPSNKVTEKGKDVELRCDPISGHTALYWYRQSLGQGLEFLIYFQGNSAPDKSGLPSDRFSAERTGGSVSTLTIQRTQQEDSAVYLCASSLGPTGRQETQYFGPGTRLLVL.

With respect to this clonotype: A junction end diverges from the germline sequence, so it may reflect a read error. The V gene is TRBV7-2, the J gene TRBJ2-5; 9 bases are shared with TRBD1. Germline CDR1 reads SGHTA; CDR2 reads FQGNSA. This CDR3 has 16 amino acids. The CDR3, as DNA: TGTGCCAGCAGGGCGCGACAGGGGGGGGGCACAGAGACCCAGTATTTC. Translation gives CASRARQGGGTETQYF.

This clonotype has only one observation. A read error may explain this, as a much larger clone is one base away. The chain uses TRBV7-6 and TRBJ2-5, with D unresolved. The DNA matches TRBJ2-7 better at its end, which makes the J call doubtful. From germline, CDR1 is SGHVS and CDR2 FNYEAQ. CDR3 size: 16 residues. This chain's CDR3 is CASSLAGATGTYEQYF. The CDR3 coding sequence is TGTGCCAGCAGCTTAGCGGGCGCTACCGGTACCTACGAGCAGTACTTC.

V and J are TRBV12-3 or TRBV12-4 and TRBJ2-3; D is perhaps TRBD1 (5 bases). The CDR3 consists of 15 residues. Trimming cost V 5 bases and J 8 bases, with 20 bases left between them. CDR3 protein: CASSPDGWGTGTQYF. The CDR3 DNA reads TGTGCCAGCAGTCCGGACGGCTGGGGCACCGGTACGCAGTATTTT.

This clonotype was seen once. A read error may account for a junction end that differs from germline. CDR3 protein: CAGSGDRATNMQYF. The DNA of the CDR3 is TGTGCCGGCTCGGGGGACAGAGCCACAAACATGCAGTACTTC. V is TRBV7-3 and J is TRBJ2-4; a possible D gene is TRBD1 (7 bases). This CDR3 has 14 residues. CDR1 is SGHTA and CDR2 is FQGTGA in the germline V gene.

The CDR3 reads CASSLRTSYNEQYF. CDR3 DNA sequence: TGTGCCAGCAGCTTAAGAACTAGCTACAATGAGCAGTACTTC. This chain joins TRBV7-8 and TRBJ2-6; D might be TRBD2 (6 bases). The DNA matches TRBJ2-7 better at its end, which makes the J call doubtful. CDR1 and CDR2 (germline): SGHVS, FQNEAQ. This CDR3 spans 14 amino acids.

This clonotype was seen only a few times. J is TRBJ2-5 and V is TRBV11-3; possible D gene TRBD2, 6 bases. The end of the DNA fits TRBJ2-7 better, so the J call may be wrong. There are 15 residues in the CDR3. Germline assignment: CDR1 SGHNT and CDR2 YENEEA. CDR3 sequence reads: CASSPQRANSYEQYF. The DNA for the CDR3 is TGTGCCAGCAGCCCCCAGCGGGCCAACTCCTACGAGCAGTACTTC.

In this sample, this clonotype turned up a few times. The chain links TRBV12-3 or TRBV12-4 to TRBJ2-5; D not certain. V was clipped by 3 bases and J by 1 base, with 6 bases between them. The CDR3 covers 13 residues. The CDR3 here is CASSLGSQETQYF. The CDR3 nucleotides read TGTGCCAGCAGTTTGGGATCCCAAGAGACCCAGTACTTC.

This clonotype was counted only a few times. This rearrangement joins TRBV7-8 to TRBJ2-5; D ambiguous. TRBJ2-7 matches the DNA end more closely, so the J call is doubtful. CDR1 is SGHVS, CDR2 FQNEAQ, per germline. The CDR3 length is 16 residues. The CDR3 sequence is CASSLGLRGRTYEQYF. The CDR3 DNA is TGTGCCAGCAGCCTCGGGTTGAGAGGACGGACGTACGAGCAGTACTTC.

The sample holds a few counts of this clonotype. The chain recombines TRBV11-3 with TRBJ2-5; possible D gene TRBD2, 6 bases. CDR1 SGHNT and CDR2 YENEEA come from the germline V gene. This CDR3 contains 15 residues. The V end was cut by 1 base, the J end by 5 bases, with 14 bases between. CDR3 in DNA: TGTGCCAGCAGCTTAGGCGGGACTCCTGGGGAGACCCAGTACTTC. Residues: CASSLGGTPGETQYF.

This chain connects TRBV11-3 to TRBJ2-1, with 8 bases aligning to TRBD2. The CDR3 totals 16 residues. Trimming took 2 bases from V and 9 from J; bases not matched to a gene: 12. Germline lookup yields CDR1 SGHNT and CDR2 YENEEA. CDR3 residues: CASSLFSTGGPSEQFF. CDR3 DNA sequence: TGTGCCAGCAGCTTATTCTCAACGGGGGGGCCAAGTGAGCAGTTCTTC.

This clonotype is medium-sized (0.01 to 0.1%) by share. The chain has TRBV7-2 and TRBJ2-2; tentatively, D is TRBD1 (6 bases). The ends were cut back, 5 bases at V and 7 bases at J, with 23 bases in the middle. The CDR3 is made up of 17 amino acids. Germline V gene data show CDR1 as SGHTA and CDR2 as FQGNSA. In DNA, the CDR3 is TGTGCCAGCAGCAAGGGACATGGCTCGCTGGAAGTCGGGGAGCTGTTTTTT. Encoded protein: CASSKGHGSLEVGELFF. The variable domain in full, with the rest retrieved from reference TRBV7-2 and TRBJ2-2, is GAGVSQSPSNKVTEKGKDVELRCDPISGHTALYWYRQSLGQGLEFLIYFQGNSAPDKSGLPSDRFSAERTGGSVSTLTIQRTQQEDSAVYLCASSKGHGSLEVGELFFGEGSRLTVL.

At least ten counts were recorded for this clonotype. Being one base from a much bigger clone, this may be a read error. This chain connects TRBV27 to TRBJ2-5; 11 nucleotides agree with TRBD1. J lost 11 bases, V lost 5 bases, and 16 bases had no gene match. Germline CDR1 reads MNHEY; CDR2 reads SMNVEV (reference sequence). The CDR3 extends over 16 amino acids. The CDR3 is CASSNYGQGAYNEQYF. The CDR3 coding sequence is TGTGCCAGCAGTAACTATGGACAGGGGGCATACAATGAGCAGTACTTC.

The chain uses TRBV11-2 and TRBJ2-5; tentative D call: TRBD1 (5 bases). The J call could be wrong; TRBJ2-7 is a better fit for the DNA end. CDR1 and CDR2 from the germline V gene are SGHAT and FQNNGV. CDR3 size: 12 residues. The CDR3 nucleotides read TGTGCCAGCAGCCGAGACAGCTACGAGCAGTACTTC. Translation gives CASSRDSYEQYF.

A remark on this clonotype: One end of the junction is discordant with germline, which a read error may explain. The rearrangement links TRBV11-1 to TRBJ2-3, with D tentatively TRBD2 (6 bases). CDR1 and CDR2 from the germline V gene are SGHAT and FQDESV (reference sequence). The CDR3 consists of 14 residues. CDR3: CASSRGRAQGTQYF. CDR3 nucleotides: TGTGCGAGCAGCCGGGGGAGAGCCCAAGGTACCCAGTATTTC.

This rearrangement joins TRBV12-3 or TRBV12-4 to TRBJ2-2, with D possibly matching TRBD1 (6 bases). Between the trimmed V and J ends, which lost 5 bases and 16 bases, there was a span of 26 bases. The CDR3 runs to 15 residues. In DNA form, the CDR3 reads TGTGCCAGCAGTCCGGACAGCTTGGGCACCGAGAAGCAGTTTTTT. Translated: CASSPDSLGTEKQFF.

The CDR3 coding sequence is TGTGCCAGCAGTTTCCAGCAGGGGGGCGAGCAGTACTTC. Protein product: CASSFQQGGEQYF. This chain joins TRBV12-3 or TRBV12-4 and TRBJ2-5, with D perhaps TRBD1 (7 bases). The J call may be incorrect, as the DNA end agrees better with TRBJ2-7. The CDR3 runs to 13 residues.

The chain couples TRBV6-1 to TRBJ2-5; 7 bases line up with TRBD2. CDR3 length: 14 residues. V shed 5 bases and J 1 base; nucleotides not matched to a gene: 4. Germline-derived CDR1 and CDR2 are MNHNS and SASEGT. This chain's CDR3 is CASSPGGPQETQYF. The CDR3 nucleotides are TGTGCCAGCAGTCCGGGGGGACCCCAAGAGACCCAGTACTTC.

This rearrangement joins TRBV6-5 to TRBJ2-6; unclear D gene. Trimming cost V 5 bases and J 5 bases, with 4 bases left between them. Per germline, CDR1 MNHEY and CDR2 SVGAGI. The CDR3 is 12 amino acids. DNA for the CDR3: TGTGCCAGCAGTCACCGGGCCAACGTCCTGACTTTC. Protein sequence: CASSHRANVLTF.

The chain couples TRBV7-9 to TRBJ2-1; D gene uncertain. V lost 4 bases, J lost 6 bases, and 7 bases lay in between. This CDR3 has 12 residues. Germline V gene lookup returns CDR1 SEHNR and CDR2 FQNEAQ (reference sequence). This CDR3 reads CASSYVGNEQFF. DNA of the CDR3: TGTGCCAGCAGCTACGTCGGCAATGAGCAGTTCTTC. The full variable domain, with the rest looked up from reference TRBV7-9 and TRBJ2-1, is DTGVSQNPRHKITKRGQNVTFRCDPISEHNRLYWYRQTLGQGPEFLTYFQNEAQLEKSRLLSDRFSAERPKGSFSTLEIQRTEQGDSAMYLCASSYVGNEQFFGPGTRLTVL.

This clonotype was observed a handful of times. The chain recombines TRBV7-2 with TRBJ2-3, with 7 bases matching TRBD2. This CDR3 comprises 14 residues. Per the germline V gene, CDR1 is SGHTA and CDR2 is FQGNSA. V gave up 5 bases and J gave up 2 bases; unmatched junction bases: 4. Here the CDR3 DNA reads TGTGCCAGCAGCCCCGGACTAGTCACAGATACGCAGTATTTT. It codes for CASSPGLVTDTQYF.

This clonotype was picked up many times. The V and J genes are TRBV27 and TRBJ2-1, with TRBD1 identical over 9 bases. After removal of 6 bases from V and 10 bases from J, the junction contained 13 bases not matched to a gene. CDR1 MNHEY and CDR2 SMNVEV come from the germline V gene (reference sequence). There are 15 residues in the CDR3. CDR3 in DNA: TGTGCCAGCAGCCGGGGACAGGGAGGATCCTACGAGCAGTTCTTC. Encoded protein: CASSRGQGGSYEQFF.

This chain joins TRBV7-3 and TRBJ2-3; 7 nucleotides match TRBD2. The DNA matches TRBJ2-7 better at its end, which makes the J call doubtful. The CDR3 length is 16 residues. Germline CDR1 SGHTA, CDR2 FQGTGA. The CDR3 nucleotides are TGTGCCAGCGGGGGGGGGGGAGGGCGTGGCAAAGATACGCAGTACTTC. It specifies CASGGGGGRGKDTQYF.

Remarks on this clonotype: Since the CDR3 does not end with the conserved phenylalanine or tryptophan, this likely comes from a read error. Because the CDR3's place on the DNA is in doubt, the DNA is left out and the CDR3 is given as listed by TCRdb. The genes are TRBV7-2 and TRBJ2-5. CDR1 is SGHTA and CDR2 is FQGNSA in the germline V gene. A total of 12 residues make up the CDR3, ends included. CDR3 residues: CASEQDQETQHL.

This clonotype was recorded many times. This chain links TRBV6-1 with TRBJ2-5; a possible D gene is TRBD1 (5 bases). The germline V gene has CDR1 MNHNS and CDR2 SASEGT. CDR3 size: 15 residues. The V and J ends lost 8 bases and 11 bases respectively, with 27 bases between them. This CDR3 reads CASSFSDRNYNEQYF. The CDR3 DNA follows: TGTGCCAGCTCCTTCTCAGACAGAAACTACAATGAGCAGTACTTC.